What follows describes a single T cell receptor (beta chain). With 6 bases clipped from V and 8 bases from J, the junction kept 7 bases outside the gene matches. This CDR3 has 15 amino acids. Germline V gives CDR1 KGHSH, CDR2 LQKENI. Sequencing used immunoSEQ multiplex PCR; TCRdb keeps in-frame clones, though not all of them. The data show around 230,000 clones, with roughly 86% seen just once and less than 4% held by the top ten. This record belongs to a study of blood T cell repertoires in COVID-19. The chain has TRBV18 and TRBJ1-6; 10 positions agree with TRBD1. The sequencing input was PBMCs or T cells enriched from blood (not recorded which). This receptor was taken from a woman in her twenties or thirties with acute COVID-19. CDR3: CASSQGGTGDSPLHF. The CDR3 DNA sequence: TGTGCCAGCTCCCAGGGAGGGACAGGGGATTCACCCCTCCACTTT.